Following are 14 T cell receptor beta chains from one sample sequenced in a study of blood T cell repertoires in COVID-19. Repertoires were generated with immunoSEQ multiplex PCR, while TCRdb's copy carries only in-frame clones and drops some. The top ten clones hold approximately 6.8% of a sample with around 300,000 clones, about 93% of them seen once. The source material was peripheral blood. The source is a woman in her twenties or thirties with COVID-19, enrolled during active disease.

The V and J genes are TRBV7-9 and TRBJ2-7, with D tentatively TRBD2 (6 bases). The ends were cut back, 10 bases at V and 4 bases at J, with 17 bases in the middle. Germline V gives CDR1 SEHNR, CDR2 FQNEAQ (reference sequence). The CDR3 totals 13 residues. This CDR3 reads CATSLGGNYEQYF. The CDR3 DNA reads TGTGCCACCTCCCTGGGCGGGAATTACGAGCAGTACTTC.

This rearrangement joins TRBV24-1 to TRBJ2-2; possible D gene TRBD1, 5 bases. Germline CDR1 reads KGHDR; CDR2 reads SFDVKD. The CDR3 consists of 14 residues. Trimming took 1 base from V and 7 from J, leaving 9 bases between them. CDR3 in amino acids: CATSDFSGFGELFF. CDR3 nucleotides: TGTGCCACCAGTGATTTCTCAGGGTTCGGGGAGCTGTTTTTT.

This sequence joins TRBV19 and TRBJ1-2; D possibly corresponds to TRBD1 (5 bases). This CDR3 contains 14 residues. CDR1 LNHDA and CDR2 SQIVND come from the germline V gene (reference sequence). V was cut by 4 bases and J by 7 bases, with 16 bases left in between. CDR3 bases: TGTGCCAGTAGTAAGACAGTAAACATAGGTGGCTACACCTTC. Translated, it gives CASSKTVNIGGYTF.

The rearrangement joins TRBV5-1 to TRBJ2-5; TRBD2 agrees at 12 bases. CDR3 length: 16 amino acids. Trimming removed 4 bases from V and 4 bases from J; junction bases left unmatched: 8. Germline V gene data show CDR1 as SGHRS and CDR2 as YFSETQ. The DNA of the CDR3 is TGCGCCAGCAGCCCCAGACTAGCGGGAGAACGAGAGACCCAGTACTTC. Residues: CASSPRLAGERETQYF.

The table lists this clone with a few counts. The rearrangement uses TRBV9 and TRBJ1-2; 7 positions agree with TRBD1. Germline V gene sequence: CDR1 SGDLS, CDR2 YYNGEE. CDR3 length equals 17 residues. The V and J ends lost 3 bases and 6 bases, in that order; junction bases with no gene match: 17. The CDR3 DNA follows: TGTGCCAGCAGCGCACGAGCGCCCGGACAGGCAAGCGATGGCTACACCTTC. It is translated as CASSARAPGQASDGYTF.

This clone was counted once. Here the CDR3 reads CAISVGGGQPQHF. The CDR3 DNA is TGTGCCATCAGTGTCGGGGGGGGACAGCCCCAGCATTTT. This chain joins TRBV10-3 and TRBJ1-5; D possibly corresponds to TRBD1 (5 bases). The CDR3 runs to 13 residues. Germline CDR1 reads ENHRY; CDR2 reads SYGVKD. V was shortened by 4 bases and J by 7 bases, with 11 bases between the two germline ends.

This clone has just one count. The chain combines TRBV5-1 with TRBJ1-1; TRBD1 agrees at 7 bases. Trimming at V came to 0 bases and at J to 0 bases, leaving 2 bases not matched to a gene. Germline CDR1 SGHRS, CDR2 YFSETQ. The CDR3 has 15 residues. CDR3 DNA: TGCGCCAGCAGCTTGGCGGGACAGCTGAACACTGAAGCTTTCTTT. Translation: CASSLAGQLNTEAFF.

This rearrangement joins TRBV11-2 to TRBJ2-3, with 7 bases fitting TRBD2. Germline assignment: CDR1 SGHAT and CDR2 FQNNGV. The length of the CDR3 is 15 residues. Trimming took 4 bases from V and 2 from J; bases not matched to a gene: 6. The CDR3 loop reads CASSSRTSTTDTQYF. The CDR3 DNA reads as TGTGCCAGCAGCTCCCGGACTAGTACCACAGATACGCAGTATTTT.

V and J are TRBV10-3 and TRBJ2-7; the match to TRBD2 covers 8 bases. V shed 5 bases and J 5 bases; nucleotides not matched to a gene: 11. CDR1 and CDR2 (germline): ENHRY, SYGVKD. This CDR3 region has 15 residues. The CDR3 protein is CAISPSRAGANEQYF. CDR3 nucleotides: TGTGCCATCAGTCCTAGTCGAGCGGGAGCTAACGAGCAGTACTTC.

The chain links TRBV11-2 to TRBJ2-2, with 13 nucleotides matching TRBD2. This CDR3 contains 15 residues. V shed 6 bases, J shed 6 bases, and the junction held 4 bases outside the gene matches. Germline-derived CDR1 and CDR2 are SGHAT and FQNNGV. CDR3: CASSSGLAGAGELFF. The CDR3 region has the DNA TGTGCCAGCAGTTCCGGACTAGCGGGAGCCGGGGAGCTGTTTTTT.

In DNA form, the CDR3 reads TGTGCCAGCAGCTTAAGGGACAGGGCTACGCAGTATTTT. Protein sequence: CASSLRDRATQYF. V and J are TRBV7-3 and TRBJ2-3; 9 nucleotides align to TRBD1. V lost 1 base to trimming and J lost 8 bases; unmatched junction nucleotides: 1. The CDR3 has 13 residues. CDR1 SGHTA and CDR2 FQGTGA come from the germline V gene.

The V and J genes are TRBV5-4 and TRBJ2-5; a weak D match, TRBD2 (6 bases). CDR1 is SGHNT and CDR2 is YYREEE in the germline V gene (reference sequence). With 2 bases removed from V and 4 bases from J, the gap between germline ends came to 15 bases. This CDR3 is built from 15 residues. The CDR3 sequence is CASSFDVGSGETQYF. The CDR3 DNA is TGTGCCAGCAGCTTTGATGTCGGGAGCGGAGAGACCCAGTACTTC.

This clone has only one observation. The chain uses TRBV5-1 and TRBJ2-7, with 8 positions matching TRBD2. With V trimmed by 1 base and J by 2 bases, 11 bases remained unmatched. The CDR3 contains 17 residues. Germline loops: CDR1 SGHRS, CDR2 YFSETQ. CDR3 amino acids: CASSLSAGGTIAYEQYF. Written as DNA, the CDR3 is TGCGCCAGCAGCTTGAGCGCGGGAGGTACCATCGCCTACGAGCAGTACTTC. Combining the CDR3 with reference TRBV5-1 and TRBJ2-7 gives the whole variable domain KAGVTQTPRYLIKTRGQQVTLSCSPISGHRSVSWYQQTPGQGLQFLFEYFSETQRNKGNFPGRFSGRQFSNSRSEMNVSTLELGDSALYLCASSLSAGGTIAYEQYFGPGTRLTVT.

V usage is TRBV4-3 and J usage is TRBJ1-3; no firm D call. Germline V gives CDR1 LGHNA, CDR2 YSLEER. Trimming removed 0 bases at V and 4 bases at J, with 10 bases between. The CDR3 spans 15 residues. For the CDR3, the DNA is TGCGCCAGCAGCCAAGATCTACAGCCCGGAAACACCATATATTTT. Its protein product is CASSQDLQPGNTIYF.